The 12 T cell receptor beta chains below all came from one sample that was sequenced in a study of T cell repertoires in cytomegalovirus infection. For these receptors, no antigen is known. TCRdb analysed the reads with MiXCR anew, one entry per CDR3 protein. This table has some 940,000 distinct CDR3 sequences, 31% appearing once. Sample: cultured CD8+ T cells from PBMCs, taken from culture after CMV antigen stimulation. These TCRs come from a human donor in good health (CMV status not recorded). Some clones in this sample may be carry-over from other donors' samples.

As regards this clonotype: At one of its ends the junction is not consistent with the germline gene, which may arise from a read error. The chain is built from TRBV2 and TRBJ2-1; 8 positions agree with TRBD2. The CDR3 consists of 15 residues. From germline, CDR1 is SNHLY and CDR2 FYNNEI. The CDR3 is CVSLPQAGAGNEQFF. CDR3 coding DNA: TGTGTCAGCCTCCCCCAAGCGGGGGCCGGGAATGAGCAGTTCTTC.

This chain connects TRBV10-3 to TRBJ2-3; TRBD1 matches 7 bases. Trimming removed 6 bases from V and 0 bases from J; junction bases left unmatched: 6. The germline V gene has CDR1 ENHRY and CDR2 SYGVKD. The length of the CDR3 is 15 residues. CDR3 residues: CAIRGTESSTDTQYF. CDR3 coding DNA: TGTGCCATCAGGGGGACAGAGTCTAGCACAGATACGCAGTATTTT.

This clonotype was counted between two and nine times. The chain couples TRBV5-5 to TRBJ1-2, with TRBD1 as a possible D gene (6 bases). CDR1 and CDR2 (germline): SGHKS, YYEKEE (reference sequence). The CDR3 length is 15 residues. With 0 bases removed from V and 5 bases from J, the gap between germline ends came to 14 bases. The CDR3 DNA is TGTGCCAGCAGCTTGGGTTTTGGACAGACTTATGGCTACACCTTC. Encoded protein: CASSLGFGQTYGYTF.

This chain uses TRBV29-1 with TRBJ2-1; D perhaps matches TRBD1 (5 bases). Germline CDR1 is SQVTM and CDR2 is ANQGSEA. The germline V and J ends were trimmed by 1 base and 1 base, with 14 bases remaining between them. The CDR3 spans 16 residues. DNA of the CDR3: TGCAGCGTTGAAGGTGGGGCCATGATTTCCTACAATGAGCAGTTCTTC. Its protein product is CSVEGGAMISYNEQFF.

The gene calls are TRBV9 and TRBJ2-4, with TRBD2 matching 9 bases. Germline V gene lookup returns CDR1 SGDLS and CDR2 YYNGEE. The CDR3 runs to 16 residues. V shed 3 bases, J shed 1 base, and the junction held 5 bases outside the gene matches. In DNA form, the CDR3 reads TGTGCCAGCAGCGCCGGGACTAGCTCTGCCAAAAACATTCAGTACTTC. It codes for CASSAGTSSAKNIQYF. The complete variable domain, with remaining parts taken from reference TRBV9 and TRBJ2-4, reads DSGVTQTPKHLITATGQRVTLRCSPRSGDLSVYWYQQSLDQGLQFLIQYYNGEERAKGNILERFSAQQFPDLHSELNLSSLELGDSALYFCASSAGTSSAKNIQYFGAGTRLSVL.

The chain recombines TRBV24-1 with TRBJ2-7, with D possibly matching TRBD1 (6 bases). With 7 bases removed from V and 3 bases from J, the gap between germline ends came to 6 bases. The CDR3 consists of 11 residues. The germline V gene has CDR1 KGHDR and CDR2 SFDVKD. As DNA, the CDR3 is TGTGCCACCAGACAGGGCTACGAGCAGTACTTC. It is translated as CATRQGYEQYF.

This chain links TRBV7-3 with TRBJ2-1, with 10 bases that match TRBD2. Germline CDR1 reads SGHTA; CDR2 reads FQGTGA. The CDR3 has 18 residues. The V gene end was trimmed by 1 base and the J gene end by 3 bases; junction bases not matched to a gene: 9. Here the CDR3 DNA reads TGTGCCAGCAGCTTAAGCTGGACTAGCGGCCTACTCTACAATGAGCAGTTCTTC. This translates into CASSLSWTSGLLYNEQFF.

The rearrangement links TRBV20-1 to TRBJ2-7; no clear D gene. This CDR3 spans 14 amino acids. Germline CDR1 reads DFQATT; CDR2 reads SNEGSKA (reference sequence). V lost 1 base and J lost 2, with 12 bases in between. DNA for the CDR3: TGCAGTGCTAGAGGGTACAGCGTTACCTACGAGCAGTACTTC. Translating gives CSARGYSVTYEQYF.

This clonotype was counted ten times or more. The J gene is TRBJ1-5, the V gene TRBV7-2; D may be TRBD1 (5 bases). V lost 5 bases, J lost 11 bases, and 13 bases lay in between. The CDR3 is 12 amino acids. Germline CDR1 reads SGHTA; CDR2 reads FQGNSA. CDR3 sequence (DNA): TGTGCCAGCAGCATGGGACTCATGACCCAGCATTTT. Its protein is CASSMGLMTQHF.

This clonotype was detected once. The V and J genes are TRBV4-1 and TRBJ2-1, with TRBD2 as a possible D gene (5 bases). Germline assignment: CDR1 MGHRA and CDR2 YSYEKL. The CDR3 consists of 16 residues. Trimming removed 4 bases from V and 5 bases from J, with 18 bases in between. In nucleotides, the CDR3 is TGCGCCAGCAGCCCCCCGACCGGGGTGGGAAACAATGAGCAGTTCTTC. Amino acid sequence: CASSPPTGVGNNEQFF.

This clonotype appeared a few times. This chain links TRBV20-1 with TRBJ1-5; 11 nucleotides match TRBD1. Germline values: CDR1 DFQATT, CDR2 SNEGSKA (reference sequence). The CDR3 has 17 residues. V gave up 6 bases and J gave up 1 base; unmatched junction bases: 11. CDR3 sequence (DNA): TGCAGTGCCCTAGGGACAGGGGGTATCGGAAGCAATCAGCCCCAGCATTTT. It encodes CSALGTGGIGSNQPQHF.

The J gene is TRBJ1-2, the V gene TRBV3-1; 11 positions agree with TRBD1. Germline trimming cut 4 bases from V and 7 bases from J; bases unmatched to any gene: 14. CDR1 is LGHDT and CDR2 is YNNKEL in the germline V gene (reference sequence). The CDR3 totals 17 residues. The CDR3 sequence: CASSPGQGARTPRGYTF. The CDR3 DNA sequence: TGTGCCAGCAGCCCCGGACAGGGGGCCCGTACCCCCCGTGGCTACACCTTC.